A single sample is the source of the 7 T cell receptor beta chains below, sequenced in a study of T cell responses to AZD1222 COVID-19 vaccine. This table comes from immunoSEQ multiplex PCR, and its TCRdb copy is limited to in-frame clones, with some not included. The top ten hold about 5% of the sample, which has 100,000 to 130,000 clones, roughly 87% seen once. This specimen consisted of peripheral blood, obtained 28 days after the second AZD1222 dose. The receptors here all came from an adult who received the AZD1222 COVID-19 vaccine.

This clone has only one observation. The chain joins TRBV6-2 or TRBV6-3 to TRBJ2-7; tentatively, D is TRBD2 (7 bases). CDR3 length equals 16 residues. Trimming stripped 2 bases from V and 4 bases from J, with 18 bases between. The germline V gene encodes CDR1 MNHEY and CDR2 SVGEGT. The CDR3 sequence is CASSYRRGAPGYEQYF. DNA of the CDR3: TGTGCCAGCAGTTACCGCCGGGGGGCACCGGGGTACGAGCAGTACTTC.

The chain links TRBV10-3 to TRBJ2-7; D is unresolved. The germline CDR1 and CDR2 sequences are ENHRY and SYGVKD. Trimming removed 4 bases at V and 3 bases at J, with 7 bases between. The CDR3 totals 12 residues. The CDR3 DNA follows: TGTGCCATCAGTGGTTCATTCTACGAGCAGTACTTC. This gives the protein CAISGSFYEQYF.

The rearrangement uses TRBV7-9 and TRBJ1-2, with TRBD1 matching over 7 bases. In germline, CDR1 is SEHNR, CDR2 FQNEAQ (reference sequence). The CDR3 is made up of 12 amino acids. J lost 8 bases, V lost 4 bases, and 4 bases had no gene match. CDR3 nucleotide sequence: TGTGCCAGCAGCTCGACAGGGCGAGGCTACACCTTC. This sequence encodes CASSSTGRGYTF. Combining the CDR3 with reference TRBV7-9 and TRBJ1-2 gives the whole variable domain DTGVSQNPRHKITKRGQNVTFRCDPISEHNRLYWYRQTLGQGPEFLTYFQNEAQLEKSRLLSDRFSAERPKGSFSTLEIQRTEQGDSAMYLCASSSTGRGYTFGSGTRLTVV.

V is TRBV7-2 and J is TRBJ1-1; no firm D call. This CDR3 has 14 amino acids. V shed 4 bases and J shed 4 bases, with 13 bases lying between them. Germline V gene sequence: CDR1 SGHTA, CDR2 FQGNSA. The CDR3 DNA follows: TGTGCCAGCAGCTCCCCGGGCGTGGGCACTGAAGCTTTCTTT. Its protein product is CASSSPGVGTEAFF. Variable domain in full (rest from reference TRBV7-2 and TRBJ1-1): GAGVSQSPSNKVTEKGKDVELRCDPISGHTALYWYRQSLGQGLEFLIYFQGNSAPDKSGLPSDRFSAERTGGSVSTLTIQRTQQEDSAVYLCASSSPGVGTEAFFGQGTRLTVV.

This chain links TRBV4-2 with TRBJ2-7, with 9 bases matching TRBD2. Per germline, CDR1 LGHNA and CDR2 YNFKEQ. The CDR3 loop spans 18 amino acids. V gave up 1 base and J gave up 2 bases; unmatched junction bases: 12. This chain's CDR3 is CASSQGEDSGGRTYEQYF. The CDR3 DNA follows: TGTGCCAGCAGCCAAGGTGAGGATAGCGGGGGCCGGACCTACGAGCAGTACTTC.

In its sample, this clone was seen once. V gene TRBV24-1 combines with J gene TRBJ2-3, with TRBD1 matching over 8 bases. Trimming took 4 bases from V and 6 from J; bases not matched to a gene: 14. Germline values: CDR1 KGHDR, CDR2 SFDVKD. This CDR3 comprises 17 residues. The CDR3 protein is CATSDPTIGQGKDTQYF. As DNA, the CDR3 is TGTGCCACCAGTGACCCGACAATTGGACAGGGCAAGGATACGCAGTATTTT.

Only a few counts were recorded for this clone. The chain couples TRBV6-2 or TRBV6-3 to TRBJ2-7; tentative D call: TRBD1 (7 bases). The CDR3 is 16 amino acids. Trimming took 2 bases from V and 3 from J, leaving 17 bases between them. The V gene's germline CDR1 is MNHEY and CDR2 SVGEGT. The chain's CDR3 is CASSYGGTVGSYEQYF. In DNA, the CDR3 is TGTGCCAGCAGTTACGGCGGGACAGTAGGGAGCTACGAGCAGTACTTC.